This passage covers 9 T cell receptor beta chains from one sample sequenced in a study of T cell responses to AZD1222 COVID-19 vaccine. TCRdb's copy holds only in-frame clones and misses some; the assay was immunoSEQ multiplex PCR. Of fewer than 110,000 clones listed, roughly nine tenths are singletons. The sequenced sample was peripheral blood, obtained on day 0 of AZD1222 vaccination. The receptors originated from an adult in good health.

The chain carries TRBV6-5 and TRBJ2-7; D is possibly TRBD1 (6 bases). Trimming left V 2 bases short and J 2 bases short, with 10 bases between. Germline V gives CDR1 MNHEY, CDR2 SVGAGI. The CDR3 is 14 amino acids. Written as DNA, the CDR3 is TGTGCCAGCAGTTACGGACAGAGCACCTACGAGCAGTACTTC. This gives the protein CASSYGQSTYEQYF.

The chain is built from TRBV30 and TRBJ1-2; tentative D call: TRBD1 (5 bases). The CDR3 consists of 12 residues. CDR1 GTSNPN and CDR2 SVGIG come from the germline V gene (reference sequence). Trimming shortened V by 4 bases and J by 8 bases, and 14 bases separated the two germline ends. The CDR3 nucleotides read TGTGCCTGGATTGGGGGAGGGGTCGGCTACACCTTC. Translated, it gives CAWIGGGVGYTF.

About this clone: Other DNA sequences within the sample encode an identical CDR3. This chain connects TRBV7-2 to TRBJ1-3; D call uncertain. This CDR3 contains 12 residues. The germline V gene encodes CDR1 SGHTA and CDR2 FQGNSA. The V end lost 1 base, the J end lost 4 bases, and 2 bases lay between the germline ends. The CDR3 DNA sequence: TGTGCCAGCAGCTTAGTAGGAAACACCATATATTTT. It is translated as CASSLVGNTIYF.

The rearrangement links TRBV7-2 to TRBJ1-3; D not certain. With 1 base removed from V and 0 bases from J, the gap between germline ends came to 7 bases. Germline lookup yields CDR1 SGHTA and CDR2 FQGNSA. This CDR3 comprises 15 residues. The DNA of the CDR3 is TGTGCCAGCAGCTTAGTGGCACACTCTGGAAACACCATATATTTT. Amino acids: CASSLVAHSGNTIYF.

The chain employs TRBV15 and TRBJ2-7; TRBD2 agrees at 12 bases. CDR1 and CDR2 from the germline V gene are LNHNV and YYDKDF (reference sequence). The length of the CDR3 is 16 residues. V lost 5 bases, J lost 3 bases, and 8 bases stayed unmatched. The CDR3 region is CATSGQPGLAGYEQYF. CDR3 DNA: TGTGCCACCAGCGGACAACCGGGACTAGCGGGCTACGAGCAGTACTTC.

The CDR3 DNA follows: TGCAGCGCCTTGGACGGACGCGAAGCTTTCTTT. Its translation: CSALDGREAFF. The gene calls are TRBV29-1 and TRBJ1-1; D is ambiguous. The CDR3 consists of 11 residues. Germline loops: CDR1 SQVTM, CDR2 ANQGSEA. Between the trimmed V and J ends, which lost 7 bases and 8 bases, there was a span of 14 bases.

This rearrangement joins TRBV18 to TRBJ2-7, with D unresolved. The ends were cut back, 0 bases at V and 0 bases at J, with 6 bases in the middle. Germline CDR1 KGHSH, CDR2 LQKENI. CDR3 length: 14 amino acids. CDR3 protein: CASSPPGSSYEQYF. CDR3 sequence (DNA): TGTGCCAGCTCACCACCAGGAAGCTCCTACGAGCAGTACTTC.

This chain joins TRBV28 and TRBJ2-1; 7 bases align to TRBD2. The CDR3 runs 13 residues. Germline V gene lookup returns CDR1 MDHEN and CDR2 SYDVKM. With 5 bases clipped from V and 5 bases from J, the junction kept 3 bases outside the gene matches. The CDR3: CASSQTSNNEQFF. For the CDR3, the DNA is TGTGCCAGCAGTCAGACTAGCAACAATGAGCAGTTCTTC.

This rearrangement joins TRBV7-2 to TRBJ1-2; possible D gene TRBD1, 5 bases. Germline V lookup: CDR1 SGHTA, CDR2 FQGNSA. Trimming stripped 5 bases from V and 12 bases from J, with 25 bases between. The CDR3 runs 15 residues. CDR3 nucleotides: TGTGCCAGCAGCCCCGCGGCGGACGCCCGATTGGGACACACCTTC. Translating it yields CASSPAADARLGHTF.